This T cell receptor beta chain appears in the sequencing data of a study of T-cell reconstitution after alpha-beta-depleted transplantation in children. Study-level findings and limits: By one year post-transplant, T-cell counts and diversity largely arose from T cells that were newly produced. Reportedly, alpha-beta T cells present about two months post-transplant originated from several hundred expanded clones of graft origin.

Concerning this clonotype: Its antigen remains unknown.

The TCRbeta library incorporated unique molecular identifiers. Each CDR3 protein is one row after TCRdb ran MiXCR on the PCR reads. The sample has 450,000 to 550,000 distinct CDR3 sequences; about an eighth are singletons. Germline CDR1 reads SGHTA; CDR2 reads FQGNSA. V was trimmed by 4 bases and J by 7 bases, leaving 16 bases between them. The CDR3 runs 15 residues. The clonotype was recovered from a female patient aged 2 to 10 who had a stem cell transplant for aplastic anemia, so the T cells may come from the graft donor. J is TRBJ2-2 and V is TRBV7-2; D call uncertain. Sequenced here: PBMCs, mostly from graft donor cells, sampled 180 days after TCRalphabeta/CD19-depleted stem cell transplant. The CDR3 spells CASSSRPIPGGELFF. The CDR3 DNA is TGTGCCAGCAGCTCAAGACCAATACCCGGCGGGGAGCTGTTTTTT.